One and the same sample provided the 8 T cell receptor beta chains below, sequenced in a study of radiation and T cells in renal cell carcinoma (dated by TCRdb to 2020 to 2022). The library was obtained by the immunoSEQ multiplex PCR assay. TCRdb's version of the immuneACCESS table is confined to in-frame rearrangements and falls short of the full clone set. An unresolved V gene accounts for under half of the shortfall where checked; the remainder is of unknown origin. This sample is represented by about 170,000 clones; about 88% of them were singletons. The ten largest clones represent 10% to 12% of the sample. The time point label, read with the paper, signifies: blood 4 weeks post-SBRT, at nephrectomy. The treatment or condition label for this specimen denotes: 15 Gy SBRT to primary tumor, nephrectomy 4 weeks later. Sequences were derived from blood, sampled from a patient whose treatment included radiotherapy and nephrectomy. The receptor source for this set is a woman between 50 and 59 years old with renal cell carcinoma.

The V and J genes are TRBV18 and TRBJ2-4, with D tentatively TRBD1 or TRBD2 (5 bases each). CDR3 length: 15 amino acids. The V and J ends lost 3 bases and 1 base respectively, with 10 bases between them. Per the germline V gene, CDR1 is KGHSH and CDR2 is LQKENI. The CDR3 sequence: CASSPRGSAKNIQYF. The CDR3 DNA sequence: TGTGCCAGCTCACCGAGGGGTAGCGCCAAAAACATTCAGTACTTC.

This clone has just one count. The V call is TRBV5-1, the J call TRBJ2-7, with D perhaps assigned TRBD1 or TRBD2 (5 bases each). There are 14 residues in the CDR3. Germline V lookup: CDR1 SGHRS, CDR2 YFSETQ. Trimming pared 1 base from V and 1 base from J, leaving 9 bases between. The CDR3 DNA is TGCGCCAGCAGCTTGACCGGGACGTCCTACGAGCAGTACTTC. Translating it yields CASSLTGTSYEQYF.

This chain joins TRBV18 and TRBJ1-3; 7 bases are shared with TRBD1. CDR1 is KGHSH and CDR2 is LQKENI in the germline V gene. With V trimmed by 4 bases and J by 4 bases, 7 bases remained unmatched. The CDR3 loop spans 15 amino acids. In DNA, the CDR3 is TGTGCCAGCTCACGGGGACCGGGACAGGGAAACACCATATATTTT. Translated: CASSRGPGQGNTIYF.

This rearrangement joins TRBV14 to TRBJ1-1, with D maybe TRBD1 (5 bases). V lost 6 bases to trimming and J lost 4 bases, with 12 bases between them. In germline, CDR1 is SGHDN, CDR2 FVKESK. The CDR3 is made up of 13 amino acids. The CDR3: CASSPGQVTEAFF. CDR3 in DNA: TGTGCCAGCAGTCCGGGGCAGGTCACTGAAGCTTTCTTT.

This sequence joins TRBV9 and TRBJ2-7; 8 nucleotides line up with TRBD1. The V gene's germline CDR1 is SGDLS and CDR2 YYNGEE. The CDR3 covers 17 residues. Trimming took 4 bases from V and 0 from J; bases not matched to a gene: 12. The CDR3 nucleotides read TGTGCCAGCAGCCCCCGGGACAGGTGGTCGGGCTCCTACGAGCAGTACTTC. Its protein product is CASSPRDRWSGSYEQYF.

The chain links TRBV5-1 to TRBJ2-7; weak D call: TRBD1 (5 bases). The CDR3 runs to 13 residues. CDR1 is SGHRS and CDR2 is YFSETQ in the germline V gene. Trimming removed 4 bases at V and 4 bases at J, with 12 bases between. The DNA of the CDR3 is TGCGCCAGCAGCATGGAAGACAGATACGAGCAGTACTTC. This encodes CASSMEDRYEQYF.

The chain links TRBV6-5 to TRBJ1-4; D uncertain. The CDR3 is 15 amino acids. V was clipped by 0 bases and J by 8 bases, with 13 bases between them. Germline V gives CDR1 MNHEY, CDR2 SVGAGI. The CDR3 here is CASSYSLSGGEKLFF. CDR3 DNA sequence: TGTGCCAGCAGTTACTCTTTGAGTGGTGGCGAAAAACTGTTTTTT.

This chain connects TRBV12-2 to TRBJ1-1; the D call of TRBD1 is as the table states it, not checked on the DNA. TRBV12-2 is classified as a pseudogene. The CDR3 consists of 13 residues. CDR3 sequence (DNA): TGTGCAAGTCGCCCGACTGAGGGGGCTGAAGCTTTCTTT. It codes for CASRPTEGAEAFF.